This T cell receptor beta chain was recorded in a study of breast tumors, draining lymph nodes, adjacent tissues. Points from the study as a whole: Luminal-like breast cancer showed significantly greater tumor-nontumor repertoire similarity than basal-like breast cancer did. Tumor T cell lymph node origin was a supported hypothesis, not proven. Most tumor T cells seemingly derive from lymph node, then expand in tumor. Compared with lymph nodes, tumors were less diverse; compared with nontumor tissue, more.

About this clonotype itself: Its specificity is not known.

The lymph nodes were axillary draining lymph nodes from breast cancer patients. TCRdb reprocessed the multiplex PCR reads via MiXCR and lists one record per CDR3 protein. In the table there are 200,000 to 250,000 distinct CDR3 sequences, 34% of which are singletons. CDR3 length equals 15 residues. Germline CDR1 reads MDHEN; CDR2 reads SYDVKM. V dropped 6 bases and J dropped 2 bases, with 13 bases sitting between them. The sequenced sample was axillary lymph node tissue. The receptor was isolated from a female donor with breast cancer. Some clones in this sample may be carry-over from other donors' samples. This chain uses TRBV28 with TRBJ2-2, with TRBD2 as a possible D gene (7 bases). The CDR3 protein is CASRGGTINTGELFF. The CDR3 region has the DNA TGTGCCAGCAGGGGAGGGACAATCAACACCGGGGAGCTGTTTTTT.